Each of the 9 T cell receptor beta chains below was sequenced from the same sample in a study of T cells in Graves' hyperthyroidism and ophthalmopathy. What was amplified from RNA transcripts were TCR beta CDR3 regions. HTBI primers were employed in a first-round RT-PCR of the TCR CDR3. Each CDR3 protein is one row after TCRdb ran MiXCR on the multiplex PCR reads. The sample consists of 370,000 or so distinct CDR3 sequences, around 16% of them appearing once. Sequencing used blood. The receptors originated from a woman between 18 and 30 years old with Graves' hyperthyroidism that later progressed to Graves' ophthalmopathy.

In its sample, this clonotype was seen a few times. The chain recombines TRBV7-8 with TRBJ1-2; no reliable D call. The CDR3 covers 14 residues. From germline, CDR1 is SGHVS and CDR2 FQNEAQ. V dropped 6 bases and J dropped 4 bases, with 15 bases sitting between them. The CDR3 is CASSNRGSLYGYTF. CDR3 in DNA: TGTGCCAGCAGTAATCGAGGGTCTCTCTATGGCTACACCTTC.

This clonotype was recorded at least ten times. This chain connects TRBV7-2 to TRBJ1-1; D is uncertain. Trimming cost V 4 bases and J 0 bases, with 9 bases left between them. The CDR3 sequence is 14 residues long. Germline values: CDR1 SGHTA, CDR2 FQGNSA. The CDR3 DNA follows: TGTGCCAGCAGCTGGTCACAGATGAACACTGAAGCTTTCTTT. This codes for CASSWSQMNTEAFF.

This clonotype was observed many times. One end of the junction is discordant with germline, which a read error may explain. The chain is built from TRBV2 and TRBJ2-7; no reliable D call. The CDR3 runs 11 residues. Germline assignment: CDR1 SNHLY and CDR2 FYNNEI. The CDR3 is CASGDSYEQYF. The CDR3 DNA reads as TGTGCCAGCGGTGACTCCTACGAGCAGTACTTC.

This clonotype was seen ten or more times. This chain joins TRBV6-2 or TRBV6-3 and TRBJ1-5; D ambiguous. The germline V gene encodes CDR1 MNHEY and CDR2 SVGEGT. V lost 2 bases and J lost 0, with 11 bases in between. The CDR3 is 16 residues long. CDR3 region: CASSYGSVYSNQPQHF. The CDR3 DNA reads TGTGCCAGCAGTTACGGCAGCGTCTATAGCAATCAGCCCCAGCATTTT.

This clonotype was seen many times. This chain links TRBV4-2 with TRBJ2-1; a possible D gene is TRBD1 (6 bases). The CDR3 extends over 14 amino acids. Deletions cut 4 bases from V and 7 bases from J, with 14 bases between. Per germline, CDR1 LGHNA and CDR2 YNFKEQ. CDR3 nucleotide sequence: TGTGCCAGCAGCCCCCGACAGGAGGTAAATGAGCAGTTCTTC. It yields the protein CASSPRQEVNEQFF.

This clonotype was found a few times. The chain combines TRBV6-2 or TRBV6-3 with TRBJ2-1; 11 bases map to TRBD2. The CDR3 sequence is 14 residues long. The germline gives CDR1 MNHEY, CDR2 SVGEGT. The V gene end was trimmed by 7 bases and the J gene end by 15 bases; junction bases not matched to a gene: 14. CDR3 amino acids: CASTLSGRAHYRFF. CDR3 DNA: TGTGCCAGCACCCTTAGCGGGAGGGCCCATTATCGGTTCTTC.

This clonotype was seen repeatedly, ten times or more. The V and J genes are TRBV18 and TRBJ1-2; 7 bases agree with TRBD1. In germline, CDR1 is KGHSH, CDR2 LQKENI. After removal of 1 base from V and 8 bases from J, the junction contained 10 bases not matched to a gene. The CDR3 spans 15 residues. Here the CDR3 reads CASSPRTGTADGYTF. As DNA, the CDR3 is TGTGCCAGCTCACCACGTACCGGGACAGCCGACGGCTACACCTTC. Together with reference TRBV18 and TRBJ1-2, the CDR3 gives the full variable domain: NAGVMQNPRHLVRRRGQEARLRCSPMKGHSHVYWYRQLPEEGLKFMVYLQKENIIDESGMPKERFSAEFPKEGPSILRIQQVVRGDSAAYFCASSPRTGTADGYTFGSGTRLTVV.

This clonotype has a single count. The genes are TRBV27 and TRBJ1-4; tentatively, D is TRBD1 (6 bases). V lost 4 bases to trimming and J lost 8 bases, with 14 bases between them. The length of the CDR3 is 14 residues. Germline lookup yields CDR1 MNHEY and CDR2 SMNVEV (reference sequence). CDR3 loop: CASSSQGIREKLFF. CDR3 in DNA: TGTGCCAGCAGTTCGCAGGGGATCCGGGAAAAACTGTTTTTT. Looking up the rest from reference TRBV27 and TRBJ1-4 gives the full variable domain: EAQVTQNPRYLITVTGKKLTVTCSQNMNHEYMSWYRQDPGLGLRQIYYSMNVEVTDKGDVPEGYKVSRKEKRNFPLILESPSPNQTSLYFCASSSQGIREKLFFGSGTQLSVL.

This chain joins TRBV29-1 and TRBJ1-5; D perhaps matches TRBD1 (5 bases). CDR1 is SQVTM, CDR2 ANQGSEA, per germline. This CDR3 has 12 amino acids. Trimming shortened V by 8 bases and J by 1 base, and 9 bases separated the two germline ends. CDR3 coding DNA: TGCAGCATCCGGGACAGCAATCAGCCCCAGCATTTT. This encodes CSIRDSNQPQHF.